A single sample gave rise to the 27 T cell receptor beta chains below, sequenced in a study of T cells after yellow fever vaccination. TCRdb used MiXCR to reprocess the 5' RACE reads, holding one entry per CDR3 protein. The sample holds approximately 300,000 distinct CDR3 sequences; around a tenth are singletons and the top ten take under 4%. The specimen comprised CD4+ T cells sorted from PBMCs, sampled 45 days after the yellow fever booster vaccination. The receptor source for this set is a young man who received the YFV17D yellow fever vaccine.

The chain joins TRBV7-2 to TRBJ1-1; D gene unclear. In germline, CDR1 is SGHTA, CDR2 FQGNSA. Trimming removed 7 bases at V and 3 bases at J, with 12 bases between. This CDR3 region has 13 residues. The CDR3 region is CASTFRRHTEAFF. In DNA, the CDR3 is TGTGCCAGCACCTTTCGGAGGCACACTGAAGCTTTCTTT. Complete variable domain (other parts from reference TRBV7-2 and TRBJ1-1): GAGVSQSPSNKVTEKGKDVELRCDPISGHTALYWYRQSLGQGLEFLIYFQGNSAPDKSGLPSDRFSAERTGGSVSTLTIQRTQQEDSAVYLCASTFRRHTEAFFGQGTRLTVV.

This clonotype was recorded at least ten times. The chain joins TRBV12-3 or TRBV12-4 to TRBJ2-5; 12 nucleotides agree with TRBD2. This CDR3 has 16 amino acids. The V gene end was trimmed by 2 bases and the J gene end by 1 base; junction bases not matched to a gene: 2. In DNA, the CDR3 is TGTGCCAGCAGTTTAACTAGCGGGGGGCTCCAAGAGACCCAGTACTTC. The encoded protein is CASSLTSGGLQETQYF.

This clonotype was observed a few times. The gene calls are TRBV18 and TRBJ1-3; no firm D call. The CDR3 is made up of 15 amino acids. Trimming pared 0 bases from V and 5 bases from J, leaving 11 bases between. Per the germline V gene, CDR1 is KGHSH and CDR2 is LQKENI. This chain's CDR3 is CASSPPRAERNTIYF. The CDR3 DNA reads TGTGCCAGCTCACCACCCCGGGCCGAGAGAAACACCATATATTTT.

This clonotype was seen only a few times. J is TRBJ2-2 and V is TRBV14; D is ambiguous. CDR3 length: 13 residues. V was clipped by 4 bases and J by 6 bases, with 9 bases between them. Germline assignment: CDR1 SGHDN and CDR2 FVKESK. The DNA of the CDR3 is TGTGCCAGCAGCCGCCAGGATCCCGGGGAGCTGTTTTTT. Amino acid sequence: CASSRQDPGELFF.

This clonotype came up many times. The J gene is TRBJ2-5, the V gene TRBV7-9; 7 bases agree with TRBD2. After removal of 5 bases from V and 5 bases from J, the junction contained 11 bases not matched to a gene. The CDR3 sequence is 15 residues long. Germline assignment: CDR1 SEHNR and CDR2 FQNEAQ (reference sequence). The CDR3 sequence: CASSPRRLGGETQYF. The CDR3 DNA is TGTGCCAGCAGCCCCCGACGTTTGGGGGGGGAGACCCAGTACTTC.

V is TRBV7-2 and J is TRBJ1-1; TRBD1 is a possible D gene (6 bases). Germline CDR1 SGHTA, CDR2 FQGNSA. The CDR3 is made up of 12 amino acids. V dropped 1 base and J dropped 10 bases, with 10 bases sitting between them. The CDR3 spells CASSLENRVAFF. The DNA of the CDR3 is TGTGCCAGCAGCTTAGAAAACAGGGTAGCTTTCTTT.

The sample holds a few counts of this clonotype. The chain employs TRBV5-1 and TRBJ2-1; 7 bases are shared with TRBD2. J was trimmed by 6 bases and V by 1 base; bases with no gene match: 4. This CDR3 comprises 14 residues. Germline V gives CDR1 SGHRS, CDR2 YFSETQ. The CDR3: CASSLPLALNEQFF. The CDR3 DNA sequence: TGCGCCAGCAGCTTGCCACTAGCGCTCAATGAGCAGTTCTTC.

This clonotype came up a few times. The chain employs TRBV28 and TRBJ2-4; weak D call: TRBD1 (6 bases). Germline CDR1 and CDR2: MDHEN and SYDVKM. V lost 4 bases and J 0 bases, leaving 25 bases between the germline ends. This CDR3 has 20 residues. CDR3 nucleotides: TGTGCCAGCAGTTCTCCAGGACAGAAGCTCGTAACCTTAGCCAAAAACATTCAGTACTTC. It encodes CASSSPGQKLVTLAKNIQYF.

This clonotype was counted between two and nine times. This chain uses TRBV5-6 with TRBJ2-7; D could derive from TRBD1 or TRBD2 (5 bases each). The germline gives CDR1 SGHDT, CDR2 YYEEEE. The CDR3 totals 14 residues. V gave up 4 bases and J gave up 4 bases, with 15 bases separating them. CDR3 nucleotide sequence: TGTGCCAGCAGCGACGGGGCTGTGACTTACGAGCAGTACTTC. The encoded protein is CASSDGAVTYEQYF.

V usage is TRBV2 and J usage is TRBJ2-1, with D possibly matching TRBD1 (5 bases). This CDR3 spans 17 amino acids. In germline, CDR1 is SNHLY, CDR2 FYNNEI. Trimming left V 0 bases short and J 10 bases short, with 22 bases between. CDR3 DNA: TGTGCCAGCAGTGAAGCGCCTCCAGGGCGTGAAATCAAGGAGCAGTTCTTC. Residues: CASSEAPPGREIKEQFF.

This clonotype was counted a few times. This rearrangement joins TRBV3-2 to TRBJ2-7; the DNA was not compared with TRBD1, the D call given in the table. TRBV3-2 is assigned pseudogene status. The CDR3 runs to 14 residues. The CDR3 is CASSREDRGYEQYF. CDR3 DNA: TGTGCCAGCAGCCGAGAGGACAGGGGATACGAGCAGTACTTC.

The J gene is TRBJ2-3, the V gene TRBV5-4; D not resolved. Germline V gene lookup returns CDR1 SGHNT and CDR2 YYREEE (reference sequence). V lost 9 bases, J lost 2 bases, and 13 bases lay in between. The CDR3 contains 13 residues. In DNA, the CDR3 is TGTGCCATCCCCTTGGGCTACACAGATACGCAGTATTTT. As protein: CAIPLGYTDTQYF.

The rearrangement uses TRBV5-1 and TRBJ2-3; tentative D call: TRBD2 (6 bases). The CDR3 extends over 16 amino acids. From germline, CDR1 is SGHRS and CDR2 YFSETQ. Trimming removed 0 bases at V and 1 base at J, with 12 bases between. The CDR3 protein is CASSLEGGGGTDTQYF. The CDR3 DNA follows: TGCGCCAGCAGCTTGGAGGGCGGAGGGGGCACAGATACGCAGTATTTT. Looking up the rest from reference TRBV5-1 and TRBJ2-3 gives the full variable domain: KAGVTQTPRYLIKTRGQQVTLSCSPISGHRSVSWYQQTPGQGLQFLFEYFSETQRNKGNFPGRFSGRQFSNSRSEMNVSTLELGDSALYLCASSLEGGGGTDTQYFGPGTRLTVL.

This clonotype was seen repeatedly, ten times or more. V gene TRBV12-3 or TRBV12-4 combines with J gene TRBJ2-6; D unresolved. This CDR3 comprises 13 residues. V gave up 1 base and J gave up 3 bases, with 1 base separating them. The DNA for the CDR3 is TGTGCCAGCAGTTTAGGTGGGGCCAACGTCCTGACTTTC. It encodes CASSLGGANVLTF.

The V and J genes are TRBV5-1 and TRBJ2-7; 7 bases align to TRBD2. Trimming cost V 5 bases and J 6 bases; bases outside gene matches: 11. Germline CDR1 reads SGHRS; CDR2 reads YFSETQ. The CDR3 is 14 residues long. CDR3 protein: CASSLVPREGEQYF. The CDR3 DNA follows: TGCGCCAGCAGTCTTGTCCCCAGGGAGGGCGAGCAGTACTTC.

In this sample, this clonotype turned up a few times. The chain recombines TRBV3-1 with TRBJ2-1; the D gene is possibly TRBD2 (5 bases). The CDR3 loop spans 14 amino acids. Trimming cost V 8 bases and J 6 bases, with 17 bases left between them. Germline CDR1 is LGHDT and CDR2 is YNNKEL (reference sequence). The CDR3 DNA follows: TGTGCCAGCGGGAGACGCTCAGAGGGCAATGAGCAGTTCTTC. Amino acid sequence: CASGRRSEGNEQFF.

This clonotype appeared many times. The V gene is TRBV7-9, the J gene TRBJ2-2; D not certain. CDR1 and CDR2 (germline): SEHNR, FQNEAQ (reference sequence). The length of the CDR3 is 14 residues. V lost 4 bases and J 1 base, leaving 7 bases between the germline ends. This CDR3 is CASSSAGNTGELFF. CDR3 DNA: TGTGCCAGCAGCTCCGCAGGGAACACCGGGGAGCTGTTTTTT.

The CDR3 reads CASSWDRARGDTQYF. The CDR3 nucleotides read TGTGCCAGCAGTTGGGACAGGGCCCGGGGGGATACGCAGTATTTT. The V call is TRBV12-3 or TRBV12-4, the J call TRBJ2-3; 9 nucleotides align to TRBD1. CDR3 length: 15 residues. V trimming: 4 bases; J trimming: 6 bases; junction bases outside the gene matches: 8.

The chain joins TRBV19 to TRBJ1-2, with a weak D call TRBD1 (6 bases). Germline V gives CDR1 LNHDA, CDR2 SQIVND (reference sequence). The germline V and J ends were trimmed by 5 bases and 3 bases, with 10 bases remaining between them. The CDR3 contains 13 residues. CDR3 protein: CASSRTAYYGYTF. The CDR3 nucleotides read TGTGCCAGTAGTCGGACAGCCTACTATGGCTACACCTTC.

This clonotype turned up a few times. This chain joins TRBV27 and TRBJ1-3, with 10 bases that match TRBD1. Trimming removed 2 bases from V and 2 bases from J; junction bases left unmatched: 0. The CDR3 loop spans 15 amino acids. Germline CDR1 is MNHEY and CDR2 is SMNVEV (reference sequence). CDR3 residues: CASSLGQGAGNTIYF. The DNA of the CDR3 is TGTGCCAGCAGTTTAGGACAGGGGGCTGGAAACACCATATATTTT.

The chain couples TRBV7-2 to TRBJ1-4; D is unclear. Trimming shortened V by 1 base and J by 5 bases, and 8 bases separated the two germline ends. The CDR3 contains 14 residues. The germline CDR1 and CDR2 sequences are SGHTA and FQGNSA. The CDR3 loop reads CASSLDHNNEKLFF. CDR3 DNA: TGTGCCAGCAGCTTAGACCACAACAATGAAAAACTGTTTTTT. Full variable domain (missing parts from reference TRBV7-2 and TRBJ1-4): GAGVSQSPSNKVTEKGKDVELRCDPISGHTALYWYRQSLGQGLEFLIYFQGNSAPDKSGLPSDRFSAERTGGSVSTLTIQRTQQEDSAVYLCASSLDHNNEKLFFGSGTQLSVL.

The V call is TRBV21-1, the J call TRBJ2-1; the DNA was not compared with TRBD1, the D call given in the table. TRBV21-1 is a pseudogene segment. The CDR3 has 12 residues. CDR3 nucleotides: TGTGCCAGCAGCAAAGGCCCCGGGGGCCCGTTCTTC. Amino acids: CASSKGPGGPFF.

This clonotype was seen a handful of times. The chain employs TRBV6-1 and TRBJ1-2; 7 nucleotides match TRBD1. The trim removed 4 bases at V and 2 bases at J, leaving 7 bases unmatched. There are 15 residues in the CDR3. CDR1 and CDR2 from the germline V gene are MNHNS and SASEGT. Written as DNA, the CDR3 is TGTGCCAGCAGTGGTCCCGGGACAGCGAACTATGGCTACACCTTC. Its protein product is CASSGPGTANYGYTF.

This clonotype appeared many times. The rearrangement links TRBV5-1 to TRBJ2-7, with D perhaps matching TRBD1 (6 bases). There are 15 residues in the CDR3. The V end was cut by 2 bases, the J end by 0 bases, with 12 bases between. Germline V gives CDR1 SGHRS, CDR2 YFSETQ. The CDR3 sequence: CASSFGTTSSYEQYF. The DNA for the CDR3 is TGCGCCAGCAGCTTCGGGACAACCAGCTCCTACGAGCAGTACTTC.

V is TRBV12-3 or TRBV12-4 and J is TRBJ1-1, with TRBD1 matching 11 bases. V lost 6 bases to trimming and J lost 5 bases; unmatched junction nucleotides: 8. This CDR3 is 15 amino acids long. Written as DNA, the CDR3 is TGTGCCAGCAGCCAACGGACAGGGGGCATGACTGAAGCTTTCTTT. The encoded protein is CASSQRTGGMTEAFF.

CDR3 in amino acids: CASSPARYGYTF. The CDR3 DNA follows: TGTGCCAGCAGCCCCGCACGCTATGGCTACACCTTC. The J gene is TRBJ1-2, the V gene TRBV12-3 or TRBV12-4; D call uncertain. Trimming took 6 bases from V and 4 from J, leaving 9 bases between them. The CDR3 has 12 residues.

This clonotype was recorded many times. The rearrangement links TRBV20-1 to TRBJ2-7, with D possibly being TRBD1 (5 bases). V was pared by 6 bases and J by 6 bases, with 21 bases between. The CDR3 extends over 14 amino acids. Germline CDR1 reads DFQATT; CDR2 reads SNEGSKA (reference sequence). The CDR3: CSAHFPGFQGEQYF. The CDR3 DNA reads TGCAGTGCCCACTTCCCGGGCTTCCAGGGCGAGCAGTACTTC.